The rows below give T cell receptor beta chains drawn from one sample of a study of cytomegalovirus exposure and HLA in healthy donors. The table came from immunoSEQ multiplex PCR; TCRdb's copy has only in-frame clones and leaves some out. This sample has roughly 100,000 clones; around 83% occur once, and the top ten carry around 4.1%. Sequenced material: PBMCs. Receptors originate from a woman younger than 30 in good health and CMV-seropositive. Both conserved end residues are part of each CDR3. The D gene is left open where the match is weak. Expanded clones are given a class, and other clones once, few, many or no size at all.

J,size,V,D,CDR3,DNA
TRBJ2-7,few,TRBV5-4,TRBD2,CASCPEGRASEQYF,TGTGCCAGCTGTCCGGAGGGGAGGGCCTCCGAGCAGTACTTC
TRBJ1-1,-,TRBV6-5,-,CASSYSETGNTEAFF,TGTGCCAGCAGTTACTCCGAGACAGGGAACACTGAAGCTTTCTTT
TRBJ2-1,-,TRBV28,-,CASSPPFPNPDRYNEQFF,TGTGCCAGCAGTCCCCCTTTTCCAAACCCAGACAGGTACAATGAGCAGTTCTTC
TRBJ2-7,many,TRBV20-1,-,CSAGTQGEQYF,TGCAGTGCTGGGACCCAGGGGGAGCAGTACTTC
TRBJ1-5,-,TRBV27,TRBD1,CASSFGTGIGQPQHF,TGTGCCAGCAGTTTCGGGACAGGGATCGGTCAGCCCCAGCATTTT
TRBJ2-7,-,TRBV28,TRBD2,CASSFPPGLAGGHEQYF,TGTGCCAGCAGTTTCCCCCCGGGACTAGCGGGGGGCCACGAGCAGTACTTC
TRBJ1-2,-,TRBV15,-,CATSRDRGSYGYTF,TGTGCCACCAGCAGAGATAGGGGCAGCTATGGCTACACCTTC
TRBJ2-1,-,TRBV6-5,-,CASSGGGHSYNEQFF,TGTGCCAGCAGTGGGGGGGGACACTCCTACAATGAGCAGTTCTTC
TRBJ2-7,-,TRBV5-1,-,CASSLEGQGLYEQYF,TGCGCCAGCAGCTTGGAAGGCCAGGGCTTATACGAGCAGTACTTC
TRBJ2-5,-,TRBV28,-,CASSLGRWGSMRETQYF,TGTGCCAGCAGTTTAGGGCGTTGGGGCTCGATGAGGGAGACCCAGTACTTC
TRBJ2-1,-,TRBV10-1,TRBD2,CASSSSGRGLNEQFF,TGCGCCAGCAGTTCTAGCGGGAGGGGTCTCAATGAGCAGTTCTTC
TRBJ2-3,-,TRBV15,-,CATSAAEADTQYF,TGTGCCACGAGCGCAGCGGAGGCAGATACGCAGTATTTT
TRBJ1-4,-,TRBV18,-,CASTGFTNEKLFF,TGTGCCAGTACAGGGTTCACTAATGAAAAACTGTTTTTT
TRBJ2-7,once,TRBV19,-,CASSIARGAGAYEQYF,TGTGCCAGTAGTATAGCCCGGGGAGCGGGCGCCTACGAGCAGTACTTC
TRBJ2-2,-,TRBV7-8,TRBD1,CASSLNRGFTGELFF,TGTGCCAGCAGCTTAAACAGGGGGTTCACCGGGGAGCTGTTTTTT
TRBJ1-2,-,TRBV28,TRBD1,CASSFTRDRLPHGYTF,TGTGCCAGCAGCTTCACCCGGGACAGGTTACCCCATGGCTACACCTTC
TRBJ1-2,-,TRBV28,-,CASSLAGAEYGYTF,TGTGCCAGCAGTTTGGCAGGGGCGGAGTATGGCTACACCTTC
TRBJ1-2,-,TRBV29-1,TRBD1,CSVTGQGSGAGGYTF,TGCAGCGTTACGGGACAGGGAAGCGGGGCCGGTGGCTACACCTTC
TRBJ1-1,-,TRBV28,TRBD1,CASSTGGTEAFF,TGTGCCAGCAGTACAGGGGGCACTGAAGCTTTCTTT
TRBJ1-5,-,TRBV5-4,TRBD1,CASSLTGTGNAQPQHF,TGTGCCAGCAGTTTAACCGGGACAGGGAACGCTCAGCCCCAGCATTTT
TRBJ2-3,-,TRBV6-1,TRBD1,CASSASTGTGGTDTQYF,TGTGCCAGCAGTGCCTCTACCGGGACAGGGGGCACAGATACGCAGTATTTT
TRBJ2-2,-,TRBV5-1,TRBD1,CASSPTGVSGELFF,TGCGCCAGCAGCCCCACAGGGGTGTCCGGGGAGCTGTTTTTT
TRBJ2-1,few,TRBV11-2,TRBD1,CASSQDRERFF,TGTGCCAGCAGCCAGGACAGGGAACGGTTCTTC
TRBJ2-7,-,TRBV27,-,CASGSSGVPLYEQYF,TGTGCCAGCGGGAGTTCAGGGGTCCCCCTCTACGAGCAGTACTTC
TRBJ2-6,-,TRBV27,-,CASSSFSGANVLTF,TGTGCCAGCAGTTCGTTCTCTGGGGCCAACGTCCTGACTTTC